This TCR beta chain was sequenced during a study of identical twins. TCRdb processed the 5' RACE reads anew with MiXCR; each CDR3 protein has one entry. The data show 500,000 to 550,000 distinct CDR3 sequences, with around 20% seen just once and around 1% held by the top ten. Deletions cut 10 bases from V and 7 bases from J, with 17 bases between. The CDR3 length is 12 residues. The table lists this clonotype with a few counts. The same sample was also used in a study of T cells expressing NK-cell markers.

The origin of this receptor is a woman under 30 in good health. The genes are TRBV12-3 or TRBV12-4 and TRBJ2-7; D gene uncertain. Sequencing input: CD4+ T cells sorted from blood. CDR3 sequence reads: CAILTRSREQYF. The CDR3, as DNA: TGTGCCATCCTGACACGGAGTAGGGAGCAGTACTTC.